The T cell receptor beta chain under discussion was sequenced for a study of shared clonotypes between healthy human individuals. Broader study findings: Sampling included only blood; tissue repertoires likely differ.

In the naive CD8 group, cells lacked CD45RO and were positively selected for CCR7, so terminally differentiated effector memory CD45RA+ cells were left out. Germline V gene data show CDR1 as SGHRS and CDR2 as YFSETQ. The CDR3 consists of 15 residues. J was trimmed by 6 bases and V by 1 base; bases with no gene match: 8. The DNA input per sorted-subset replicate PCR was about 220 ng, corresponding to some 33,000 T cell genomes. Profiling relied on immunoSEQ multiplex PCR, and the TCRdb table lists in-frame clones only, not all of them. The sample holds around 2,000,000 clones, about 94% seen once. The sample holds one count of this clone. Its specificity is not known.

The receptor was derived from a man aged 18 to 35 in good health. The rearrangement links TRBV5-1 to TRBJ2-3; TRBD1 agrees at 7 bases. The sequenced sample was naive CD8+ T cells sorted from blood. The DNA of the CDR3 is TGCGCCAGCAGCTTGTTGTCACAGGGGTCTGATACGCAGTATTTT. Residues: CASSLLSQGSDTQYF.